The rows below give T cell receptor beta chains drawn from one sample of a study of breast tumors, draining lymph nodes, adjacent tissues. TCRdb called the multiplex PCR reads again in MiXCR, with one record for every CDR3 protein. This table has roughly 86,000 distinct CDR3 sequences, approximately 19% appearing once. Sequencing was performed on axillary lymph node tissue. These receptors came from a female donor with breast cancer. Some clones in this sample may be carry-over from other donors' samples. Both conserved end residues are part of each CDR3. A D gene is named only where the DNA matches it firmly. Size tells how often a clone was seen (once, few, many) or the class of an expanded clone, and some rows leave it out.

j_gene,v_gene,abundance,d_gene,CDR3aa,CDR3nt
TRBJ2-3,TRBV9,many,.,CASSGRGNTDTQYF,TGTGCCAGCAGCGGGAGAGGAAACACAGATACGCAGTATTTT
TRBJ2-5,TRBV4-1,many,TRBD2,CASSPGLAEETQYF,TGCGCCAGCAGCCCTGGACTAGCGGAAGAGACCCAGTACTTC
TRBJ2-7,TRBV30,once,.,CAWGTVSYEQCF,TGTGCCTGGGGTACAGTTTCCTACGAGCAGTGCTTC
TRBJ2-7,TRBV11-2,.,TRBD2,CASRGLRLAGDEQYF,TGTGCCAGCAGGGGACTAAGGCTAGCGGGAGACGAGCAGTACTTC
TRBJ2-1,TRBV20-1,many,.,CSARPGNEQFF,TGCAGTGCTAGACCGGGCAATGAGCAGTTCTTC
TRBJ1-6,TRBV19,many,.,CASSIGGRDNSPLHF,TGTGCCAGTAGTATAGGAGGTCGCGATAATTCACCCCTCCACTTT
TRBJ1-6,TRBV4-3,many,TRBD1,CASSQEDRSSPLHF,TGCGCCAGCAGCCAAGAGGACAGGAGTTCACCCCTCCACTTT
TRBJ2-1,TRBV3-1,.,TRBD2,CASSQGGRSGEQFF,TGTGCCAGCAGCCAAGGCGGGAGATCAGGTGAGCAGTTCTTC
TRBJ1-4,TRBV28,few,.,CASRRQWARGEKLFF,TGTGCCAGCAGACGGCAATGGGCCCGAGGTGAAAAACTGTTTTTT
TRBJ1-4,TRBV28,.,.,CASTRWVQGFGKLFF,TGTGCCAGCACCCGGTGGGTGCAAGGGTTTGGAAAACTGTTTTTT
TRBJ2-7,TRBV20-1,many,.,CSARDLDLAHYEQYF,TGCAGTGCTAGAGATTTGGACCTCGCCCACTACGAGCAGTACTTC
TRBJ2-3,TRBV6-5,.,.,CASSSRSGKGSDTRYF,TGTGCCAGCAGTTCCCGGAGCGGTAAGGGATCAGATACGCGGTATTTT
TRBJ2-7,TRBV7-2,many,.,CASAIGTEQYF,TGTGCCAGCGCCATTGGGACAGAGCAGTACTTC
TRBJ2-2,TRBV20-1,many,.,CSARDSRTGELFF,TGCAGTGCTAGAGATAGCAGGACCGGGGAGCTGTTTTTT
TRBJ2-1,TRBV20-1,many,TRBD1,CSATGQAHEQFF,TGCAGTGCTACAGGACAGGCCCATGAGCAGTTCTTC
TRBJ2-1,TRBV7-7,many,.,CASSVGSGGNEQFF,TGTGCTAGCAGCGTCGGGAGCGGAGGGAATGAGCAGTTCTTC
TRBJ1-2,TRBV20-1,many,TRBD1,CSGMGTGYGYTF,TGCAGTGGAATGGGGACAGGCTATGGCTACACCTTC
TRBJ1-5,TRBV6-2/TRBV6-3,many,.,CASSRQGNNQPQHF,TGTGCCAGCAGTAGGCAGGGGAACAATCAGCCCCAGCATTTT
TRBJ2-5,TRBV28,.,.,CASSWRGEGAETRYF,TGTGCCAGCAGTTGGCGCGGGGAGGGGGCAGAGACCCGGTACTTC
TRBJ2-7,TRBV20-1,many,TRBD2,CSARDAGEGLGEQYF,TGCAGTGCTAGAGATGCTGGCGAGGGACTAGGTGAGCAGTACTTC
TRBJ2-3,TRBV20-1,many,.,CSAPTRAILDTQYF,TGCAGTGCGCCCACCCGTGCCATTCTTGATACGCAGTATTTT
TRBJ2-7,TRBV5-1,many,TRBD1,CASSSRDRSYEQYF,TGCGCCAGCAGCTCCCGGGACAGATCCTACGAGCAGTACTTC
TRBJ2-7,TRBV5-1,.,TRBD1,CASTGTGVAYEQYF,TGCGCCAGCACCGGGACAGGGGTTGCCTACGAGCAGTACTTC
TRBJ2-2,TRBV20-1,few,TRBD2,CSAREQASGLTGELFF,TGCAGTGCTAGAGAACAGGCTAGCGGGCTCACCGGGGAGCTGTTTTTT
TRBJ1-2,TRBV29-1,many,.,CTTVRNTF,TGCACCACGGTACGGAACACCTTC
TRBJ2-3,TRBV5-1,many,TRBD2,CASSVRPGLAGVDTQYF,TGCGCCAGCAGCGTTCGGCCGGGACTAGCGGGAGTCGATACGCAGTATTTT
TRBJ1-6,TRBV11-3,many,.,CASSSGMGPGSPLHF,TGTGCCAGCAGCTCGGGAATGGGACCAGGTTCACCCCTCCACTTT
TRBJ1-5,TRBV11-2,.,TRBD1,CASSNEGAGNQPQHF,TGTGCCAGCAGCAACGAGGGGGCTGGCAATCAGCCCCAGCATTTT
TRBJ2-5,TRBV7-9,many,.,CASSLPWGKQETQYF,TGTGCCAGCAGCTTACCATGGGGCAAGCAAGAGACCCAGTACTTC
TRBJ2-7,TRBV5-1,many,.,CASSFGTRTYEQYF,TGCGCCAGCAGCTTCGGGACAAGGACCTACGAGCAGTACTTC
TRBJ2-7,TRBV4-2,many,TRBD1,CASSQGGQGGEQYF,TGTGCCAGCAGCCAAGGGGGACAGGGAGGCGAGCAGTACTTC
TRBJ2-7,TRBV5-4,many,.,CASSYSGLIRSYEQYF,TGTGCCAGCAGCTACTCGGGACTCATTCGCTCCTACGAGCAGTACTTC
TRBJ1-3,TRBV10-1,many,.,CASSESGGSGNTIYF,TGCGCCAGCAGTGAGTCCGGGGGTTCTGGAAACACCATATATTTT
TRBJ2-1,TRBV7-3,many,TRBD2,CASSLFSSGSADEQFF,TGTGCCAGCAGCTTATTCTCTAGCGGGAGTGCCGATGAGCAGTTCTTC
TRBJ1-2,TRBV14,many,.,CASSPGSGGAYGYTF,TGTGCCAGCAGCCCCGGTTCAGGCGGTGCCTATGGCTACACCTTC
TRBJ1-4,TRBV19,many,.,CASSIAGPTRLFF,TGTGCCAGTAGTATAGCGGGACCCACTAGACTGTTTTTT
TRBJ2-3,TRBV11-2,many,TRBD2,CASSLAGRATDTQYF,TGTGCCAGCAGCTTAGCCGGGAGGGCCACAGATACGCAGTATTTT
TRBJ2-1,TRBV19,many,.,CASSSRDPSEQFF,TGTGCCAGTAGTTCGCGGGACCCCTCTGAGCAGTTCTTC
TRBJ2-7,TRBV28,many,.,CASSPSNYEQYF,TGTGCCAGCAGTCCTTCAAACTACGAGCAGTACTTC
TRBJ1-6,TRBV7-9,many,TRBD1,CASSLIGQGASPLHF,TGTGCCAGCAGCTTAATCGGACAGGGGGCTTCACCCCTCCACTTT